A selection of T cell receptor beta chains follows, all from one sample in a study of cytomegalovirus exposure and HLA in healthy donors. Sequencing used immunoSEQ multiplex PCR; TCRdb keeps in-frame clones, though not all of them. The data show a few hundred thousand clones, around 90% seen once. The specimen was PBMCs. Receptors originate from a girl aged 2 to 9 in good health and CMV-seronegative. Each CDR3 is given with its conserved first and last residue. The order of the fields is J gene, clone size, V gene, D gene, CDR3 protein, CDR3 DNA. A D gene is named only where the DNA matches it firmly. Clone size is stated in some rows and not others, as once, few, many or a class when expanded.

J: TRBJ1-4
size: -
V: TRBV7-9
D: TRBD1
CDR3: CASSLDREGLFF
DNA: TGTGCCAGCAGCCTGGACAGGGAAGGACTGTTTTTT

J: TRBJ1-2
size: -
V: TRBV5-4
D: TRBD1
CDR3: CASSSKTGEAYGYTF
DNA: TGTGCCAGCAGCTCGAAAACAGGGGAGGCCTATGGCTACACCTTC

J: TRBJ2-5
size: -
V: TRBV19
D: TRBD1
CDR3: CASSPRDRQKETQYF
DNA: TGTGCCAGTAGTCCCCGGGACAGGCAAAAAGAGACCCAGTACTTC

J: TRBJ2-5
size: -
V: TRBV5-6
D: TRBD2
CDR3: CASSLGTTSGETQYF
DNA: TGTGCCAGCAGCTTGGGAACCACTAGCGGAGAGACCCAGTACTTC

J: TRBJ1-1
size: -
V: TRBV5-1
D: TRBD1
CDR3: CASSLVQGQGITEAFF
DNA: TGCGCCAGCAGCTTGGTACAGGGGCAAGGAATTACTGAAGCTTTCTTT

J: TRBJ1-5
size: -
V: TRBV5-6
D: -
CDR3: CASSLLGAPGQPQHF
DNA: TGTGCCAGCAGCTTGCTAGGGGCCCCGGGTCAGCCCCAGCATTTT

J: TRBJ2-5
size: -
V: TRBV7-3
D: TRBD1
CDR3: CASSLIGTVKETQYF
DNA: TGTGCCAGCAGCTTAATCGGGACAGTTAAAGAGACCCAGTACTTC

J: TRBJ1-1
size: -
V: TRBV5-4
D: -
CDR3: CASSSRRVETEAFF
DNA: TGTGCCAGCAGCTCTAGGAGGGTGGAAACTGAAGCTTTCTTT

J: TRBJ2-1
size: -
V: TRBV15
D: -
CDR3: CATSGGNNEQFF
DNA: TGTGCCACCAGTGGAGGTAATAATGAGCAGTTCTTC

J: TRBJ1-3
size: -
V: TRBV2
D: -
CDR3: CASSEQGTGNTIYF
DNA: TGTGCCAGCAGTGAACAGGGTACTGGAAACACCATATATTTT

J: TRBJ2-1
size: once
V: TRBV11-2
D: TRBD2
CDR3: CASTVLAGVHNEQFF
DNA: TGTGCCAGCACCGTACTAGCGGGAGTCCACAATGAGCAGTTCTTC

J: TRBJ1-4
size: -
V: TRBV9
D: -
CDR3: CASSPQAGGVGEKLFF
DNA: TGTGCCAGCAGCCCTCAAGCGGGAGGGGTTGGTGAAAAACTGTTTTTT

J: TRBJ2-5
size: -
V: TRBV15
D: TRBD1
CDR3: CATGPGQQETQYF
DNA: TGTGCCACCGGACCGGGACAGCAAGAGACCCAGTACTTC

J: TRBJ2-5
size: -
V: TRBV4-1
D: TRBD1
CDR3: CASSQATGLETQYF
DNA: TGCGCCAGCAGCCAAGCGACAGGGTTGGAGACCCAGTACTTC

J: TRBJ2-7
size: -
V: TRBV10-1
D: TRBD2
CDR3: CASSEGLASYEQYF
DNA: TGCGCCAGCAGTGAAGGACTAGCGTCCTACGAGCAGTACTTC

J: TRBJ2-7
size: -
V: TRBV19
D: -
CDR3: CASSEGVGVSYEQYF
DNA: TGTGCCAGTAGTGAGGGGGTGGGAGTTTCCTACGAGCAGTACTTC

J: TRBJ2-1
size: -
V: TRBV2
D: -
CDR3: CASSVVTIWDIYNEQFF
DNA: TGTGCCAGCAGCGTAGTTACTATCTGGGACATCTACAATGAGCAGTTCTTC

J: TRBJ1-5
size: -
V: TRBV19
D: -
CDR3: CASSIVPGANQPQHF
DNA: TGTGCCAGTAGTATAGTTCCGGGAGCTAATCAGCCCCAGCATTTT

J: TRBJ2-7
size: -
V: TRBV10-3
D: -
CDR3: CAISDLLGEKYF
DNA: TGTGCCATCAGTGACCTACTCGGGGAGAAGTACTTC

J: TRBJ1-2
size: -
V: TRBV6-5
D: -
CDR3: CASSPRAGANYGYTF
DNA: TGTGCCAGCAGTCCCCGCGCGGGGGCCAACTATGGCTACACCTTC

J: TRBJ2-1
size: -
V: TRBV7-8
D: TRBD2
CDR3: CASSLVLAGQNGGSYNEQFF
DNA: TGTGCCAGCAGCTTAGTACTAGCGGGACAAAACGGGGGCTCCTACAATGAGCAGTTCTTC

J: TRBJ1-4
size: -
V: TRBV5-5
D: -
CDR3: CASSVGPFAGKLFF
DNA: TGTGCCAGCAGCGTCGGGCCCTTTGCGGGAAAACTGTTTTTT

J: TRBJ1-1
size: -
V: TRBV23-1
D: TRBD1
CDR3: CASSQSGDREEDEAFF
DNA: TGCGCCAGCAGTCAATCGGGGGACAGGGAAGAGGATGAAGCTTTCTTT

J: TRBJ1-1
size: -
V: TRBV29-1
D: -
CDR3: CSVGGRLNTEAFF
DNA: TGCAGCGTTGGGGGCAGACTGAACACTGAAGCTTTCTTT

J: TRBJ1-2
size: -
V: TRBV28
D: -
CDR3: CASRPTDEPAGEFDGYTF
DNA: TGTGCCAGCAGACCCACCGACGAACCGGCAGGGGAATTCGACGGCTACACCTTC

J: TRBJ1-4
size: -
V: TRBV4-1
D: -
CDR3: CASSQAVQGEKLFF
DNA: TGCGCCAGCAGCCAAGCGGTTCAGGGGGAAAAACTGTTTTTT

J: TRBJ2-6
size: -
V: TRBV5-1
D: -
CDR3: CASSVQGTGANVLTF
DNA: TGCGCCAGCAGCGTACAGGGTACTGGGGCCAACGTCCTGACTTTC

J: TRBJ2-3
size: -
V: TRBV6-8
D: -
CDR3: CASAVAGTDTQYF
DNA: TGTGCCAGCGCGGTAGCGGGCACAGATACGCAGTATTTT

J: TRBJ1-6
size: -
V: TRBV14
D: -
CDR3: CASSQDIDRRNSPLHF
DNA: TGTGCCAGCAGCCAAGATATAGACAGGCGTAATTCACCCCTCCACTTT

J: TRBJ1-3
size: -
V: TRBV6-6
D: -
CDR3: CAGSYWGGKGNTIYF
DNA: TGTGCCGGCAGTTACTGGGGGGGGAAAGGAAACACCATATATTTT

J: TRBJ2-5
size: -
V: TRBV9
D: -
CDR3: CASSVAPQGWETQYF
DNA: TGTGCCAGCAGCGTAGCCCCCCAGGGATGGGAGACCCAGTACTTC

J: TRBJ2-7
size: few
V: TRBV2
D: TRBD2
CDR3: CASGGGVTYEQYF
DNA: TGTGCCAGTGGTGGGGGGGTCACCTACGAGCAGTACTTC

J: TRBJ2-5
size: -
V: TRBV10-1
D: -
CDR3: CASSDGKLAEQETQYF
DNA: TGCGCCAGCAGTGATGGGAAACTAGCAGAGCAAGAGACCCAGTACTTC

J: TRBJ1-5
size: -
V: TRBV6-1
D: -
CDR3: CASSEGTVPPGPQHF
DNA: TGTGCCAGCAGTGAAGGGACAGTTCCCCCAGGGCCCCAGCATTTT

J: TRBJ2-5
size: -
V: TRBV18
D: -
CDR3: CASSPWGPETQYF
DNA: TGTGCCAGCTCACCTTGGGGCCCCGAGACCCAGTACTTC

J: TRBJ1-5
size: few
V: TRBV7-9
D: -
CDR3: CASSLGASNQPQHF
DNA: TGTGCCAGCAGCTTAGGGGCGAGCAATCAGCCCCAGCATTTT

J: TRBJ2-2
size: -
V: TRBV29-1
D: TRBD1
CDR3: CSVELSGQGITGELFF
DNA: TGCAGCGTTGAACTTTCGGGACAGGGGATCACCGGGGAGCTGTTTTTT

J: TRBJ1-1
size: -
V: TRBV5-4
D: -
CDR3: CASSLTNVGVRALNTEAFF
DNA: TGTGCCAGCAGCTTGACGAACGTCGGGGTGCGGGCCCTGAACACTGAAGCTTTCTTT

J: TRBJ1-5
size: -
V: TRBV18
D: -
CDR3: CASSPPSTDFSNQPQHF
DNA: TGTGCCAGCTCACCACCGTCGACAGATTTTAGCAATCAGCCCCAGCATTTT

J: TRBJ2-3
size: -
V: TRBV11-2
D: TRBD1
CDR3: CASSLGQGATDTQYF
DNA: TGTGCCAGCAGCTTGGGGCAGGGGGCCACAGATACGCAGTATTTT

J: TRBJ1-1
size: -
V: TRBV6-6
D: -
CDR3: CASGGVQNTEAFF
DNA: TGTGCCAGCGGGGGGGTTCAGAACACTGAAGCTTTCTTT

J: TRBJ2-2
size: -
V: TRBV7-3
D: TRBD1
CDR3: CASSSRDRVAGELFF
DNA: TGTGCCAGCAGCTCCCGGGACAGGGTCGCCGGGGAGCTGTTTTTT

J: TRBJ2-3
size: -
V: TRBV10-3
D: TRBD2
CDR3: CAISVASGSPDTQYF
DNA: TGTGCCATCAGTGTGGCTAGCGGGAGTCCAGATACGCAGTATTTT

J: TRBJ2-7
size: -
V: TRBV27
D: -
CDR3: CASSLEMGAALAEQYF
DNA: TGTGCCAGCAGTTTAGAGATGGGGGCAGCCCTCGCCGAGCAGTACTTC

J: TRBJ2-7
size: -
V: TRBV6-6
D: TRBD1
CDR3: CASSHKRDRTSYEQYF
DNA: TGTGCCAGCAGTCATAAGAGGGACAGGACCTCCTACGAGCAGTACTTC

J: TRBJ2-1
size: -
V: TRBV12-5
D: -
CDR3: CASGLFSGPSGNEQFF
DNA: TGTGCTAGTGGTTTGTTTAGCGGACCCTCTGGAAATGAGCAGTTCTTC

J: TRBJ1-1
size: -
V: TRBV2
D: -
CDR3: CASSEALGGENTEAFF
DNA: TGTGCCAGCAGTGAAGCGTTGGGGGGAGAGAACACTGAAGCTTTCTTT

J: TRBJ2-2
size: -
V: TRBV7-9
D: -
CDR3: CASSRGNTGELFF
DNA: TGTGCCAGCAGCCGAGGGAACACCGGGGAGCTGTTTTTT

J: TRBJ2-5
size: -
V: TRBV6-6
D: TRBD2
CDR3: CASSSSGGQETQYF
DNA: TGTGCCAGCAGTTCATCGGGGGGCCAAGAGACCCAGTACTTC

J: TRBJ1-6
size: -
V: TRBV6-5
D: TRBD1
CDR3: CANRGQGDSPLHF
DNA: TGTGCCAACCGGGGACAGGGGGACTCACCCCTCCACTTT

J: TRBJ1-2
size: -
V: TRBV5-8
D: TRBD1
CDR3: CASTHRGPSYGYTF
DNA: TGTGCCAGCACCCACAGGGGGCCCAGCTATGGCTACACCTTC

J: TRBJ2-4
size: -
V: TRBV15
D: -
CDR3: CATSREQVLKKNIQYF
DNA: TGTGCCACCAGCAGAGAACAGGTGCTAAAGAAAAACATTCAGTACTTC

J: TRBJ1-2
size: -
V: TRBV28
D: -
CDR3: CASTTGMSGYTF
DNA: TGTGCCAGCACCACCGGGATGTCTGGCTACACCTTC

J: TRBJ2-1
size: -
V: TRBV19
D: TRBD1
CDR3: CASSQGQVGYNEQFF
DNA: TGTGCCAGTAGTCAAGGACAGGTGGGCTACAATGAGCAGTTCTTC

J: TRBJ1-4
size: -
V: TRBV30
D: -
CDR3: CAWGWGHDNEKLFF
DNA: TGTGCCTGGGGGTGGGGACACGATAATGAAAAACTGTTTTTT

J: TRBJ2-1
size: -
V: TRBV10-1
D: -
CDR3: CASSDGSSYNEQFF
DNA: TGCGCCAGCAGTGACGGGAGCTCCTACAATGAGCAGTTCTTC

J: TRBJ1-4
size: -
V: TRBV19
D: TRBD1
CDR3: CASRTGATNEKLFF
DNA: TGTGCCAGCAGAACAGGGGCAACTAATGAAAAACTGTTTTTT

J: TRBJ1-4
size: once
V: TRBV5-8
D: -
CDR3: CASSSGHLATNEKLFF
DNA: TGTGCCAGCAGCTCGGGACACCTTGCAACTAATGAAAAACTGTTTTTT